Presented here are 17 T cell receptor beta chains from one specimen sequenced in a study of OX40 agonist ivuxolimab in advanced cancers. The protocol was immunoSEQ multiplex PCR, while the TCRdb copy is restricted to in-frame clones and leaves out a portion. This table has approximately 78,000 clones, about 83% appearing once. The input for sequencing was CD4+ or CD8+ T cells sorted from blood, taken in a trial of the OX40 agonist ivuxolimab. The receptor set was obtained from an adult with an advanced solid tumor such as melanoma, head and neck, liver or kidney cancer.

V is TRBV6-6 and J is TRBJ1-6; D may be TRBD1 (5 bases). The CDR3 contains 14 residues. Germline CDR1 is MNHNY and CDR2 is SVGAGI (reference sequence). V was pared by 1 base and J by 8 bases, with 9 bases between. For the CDR3, the DNA is TGTGCCAGCAGTTACTTTGGGGGTGATTCACCCCTCCACTTT. This sequence encodes CASSYFGGDSPLHF.

V gene TRBV7-2 combines with J gene TRBJ2-1, with D maybe TRBD1 (6 bases). CDR3 size: 15 residues. Trimming removed 4 bases from V and 9 bases from J, with 19 bases in between. The germline V gene has CDR1 SGHTA and CDR2 FQGNSA. The CDR3 is CASSYTGSPPSEQFF. The CDR3 DNA reads as TGTGCCAGCAGCTATACAGGGTCCCCTCCATCTGAGCAGTTCTTC.

This chain uses TRBV7-9 with TRBJ2-5, with a weak D call TRBD2 (5 bases). Trimming cost V 3 bases and J 5 bases, with 13 bases left between them. The CDR3 is made up of 14 amino acids. The V gene's germline CDR1 is SEHNR and CDR2 FQNEAQ (reference sequence). This CDR3 is CASSFGRPGETQYF. The CDR3 nucleotides are TGTGCCAGCAGCTTTGGACGTCCGGGGGAGACCCAGTACTTC.

The J gene is TRBJ1-2, the V gene TRBV4-3, with D unresolved. The germline CDR1 and CDR2 sequences are LGHNA and YSLEER. Trimming removed 3 bases at V and 0 bases at J, with 11 bases between. This CDR3 region has 15 residues. CDR3 nucleotides: TGCGCCAGCAGCCAGACGGCCAGAGCTAACTATGGCTACACCTTC. Its protein product is CASSQTARANYGYTF.

As DNA, the CDR3 is TGCGCCAGCAAGGTATCCCGGGGGGCCAACGTCCTGACTTTC. Translation gives CASKVSRGANVLTF. The rearrangement links TRBV5-1 to TRBJ2-6; no reliable D call. CDR3 size: 14 residues. Germline V gene lookup returns CDR1 SGHRS and CDR2 YFSETQ. Trimming stripped 6 bases from V and 4 bases from J, with 11 bases between.

The chain joins TRBV23-1 to TRBJ1-6; TRBD1 might be the D (6 bases). TRBV23-1 is flagged as an ORF with uncertain function. The germline V and J ends were trimmed by 4 bases and 9 bases, with 25 bases remaining between them. The CDR3 sequence is 18 residues long. CDR3 nucleotide sequence: TGCGCCAGCAGTCCCCGTCAGGGGAGGTGGAATACTCGTTCACCCCTCCACTTT. Translating gives CASSPRQGRWNTRSPLHF.

The V and J genes are TRBV30 and TRBJ1-5; 8 bases map to TRBD1. Germline V CDR1 and CDR2: GTSNPN, SVGIG (reference sequence). V gave up 1 base and J gave up 4 bases; unmatched junction bases: 3. The CDR3 has 14 amino acids. The CDR3 nucleotides are TGTGCCTGGAGTGCAGGGGGCGGGAATCAGCCCCAGCATTTT. It translates to CAWSAGGGNQPQHF. The variable domain in full, completed from reference TRBV30 and TRBJ1-5, reads SQTIHQWPATLVQPVGSPLSLECTVEGTSNPNLYWYRQAAGRGLQLLFYSVGIGQISSEVPQNLSASRPQDRQFILSSKKLLLSDSGFYLCAWSAGGGNQPQHFGDGTRLSIL.

The chain carries TRBV7-6 and TRBJ2-7, with 9 bases matching TRBD1. Germline loops: CDR1 SGHVS, CDR2 FNYEAQ. This CDR3 is 15 amino acids long. V shed 5 bases, J shed 0 bases, and the junction held 5 bases outside the gene matches. The CDR3 spells CASSPRTGDSYEQYF. The CDR3 DNA is TGTGCCAGCAGCCCGCGGACAGGGGACTCCTACGAGCAGTACTTC.

The chain couples TRBV2 to TRBJ1-2; perhaps TRBD1 as D (5 bases). Per germline, CDR1 SNHLY and CDR2 FYNNEI. The CDR3 runs 14 residues. V lost 8 bases and J lost 8, with 21 bases in between. The CDR3 region is CASDISGPGGGYTF. The DNA for the CDR3 is TGTGCCAGCGATATATCGGGGCCCGGAGGAGGCTACACCTTC.

CDR3: CASSPSGGDEQYF. CDR3 nucleotides: TGTGCCAGCTCACCGTCCGGGGGGGACGAGCAGTACTTC. V gene TRBV18 combines with J gene TRBJ2-7; TRBD2 agrees at 8 bases. This CDR3 is 13 amino acids long. Germline CDR1 is KGHSH and CDR2 is LQKENI. Unmatched junction bases numbered 3, after V lost 3 bases and J lost 5 bases.

This chain joins TRBV5-6 and TRBJ1-1, with D possibly TRBD1 on 5 matching bases. The length of the CDR3 is 14 residues. Germline values: CDR1 SGHDT, CDR2 YYEEEE. V gave up 0 bases and J gave up 3 bases, with 9 bases separating them. CDR3 in amino acids: CASSLVGGDTEAFF. The DNA of the CDR3 is TGTGCCAGCAGCTTGGTTGGGGGAGACACTGAAGCTTTCTTT.

This sequence joins TRBV11-3 and TRBJ1-3, with D hard to call. The CDR3 loop spans 15 amino acids. Per germline, CDR1 SGHNT and CDR2 YENEEA. V lost 3 bases, J lost 0 bases, and 9 bases lay in between. The CDR3 loop reads CASSFIGTSGNTIYF. The CDR3 DNA sequence: TGTGCCAGCAGCTTTATAGGCACCTCTGGAAACACCATATATTTT. The full variable domain, with the rest looked up from reference TRBV11-3 and TRBJ1-3, is EAGVVQSPRYKIIEKKQPVAFWCNPISGHNTLYWYLQNLGQGPELLIRYENEEAVDDSQLPKDRFSAERLKGVDSTLKIQPAELGDSAVYLCASSFIGTSGNTIYFGEGSWLTVV.

This chain connects TRBV7-2 to TRBJ2-1, with TRBD2 matching over 13 bases. Germline trimming cut 5 bases from V and 9 bases from J; bases unmatched to any gene: 10. Germline CDR1 is SGHTA and CDR2 is FQGNSA. The CDR3 spans 16 residues. DNA for the CDR3: TGTGCCAGCAGCCTCCGCGGACTAGCGGGAGCTATTGAGCAGTTCTTC. Translation: CASSLRGLAGAIEQFF. Full variable domain (remainder filled in from reference TRBV7-2 and TRBJ2-1): GAGVSQSPSNKVTEKGKDVELRCDPISGHTALYWYRQSLGQGLEFLIYFQGNSAPDKSGLPSDRFSAERTGGSVSTLTIQRTQQEDSAVYLCASSLRGLAGAIEQFFGPGTRLTVL.

V and J are TRBV18 and TRBJ2-4; 9 bases fit TRBD1. From germline, CDR1 is KGHSH and CDR2 LQKENI. The CDR3 runs to 14 residues. V trimming: 2 bases; J trimming: 5 bases; junction bases outside the gene matches: 1. The CDR3: CASSPRTGENIQYF. Here the CDR3 DNA reads TGTGCCAGCTCACCAAGGACAGGGGAAAACATTCAGTACTTC.

The rearrangement joins TRBV6-4 to TRBJ1-6; D call uncertain. The CDR3 extends over 14 amino acids. V was pared by 4 bases and J by 4 bases, with 8 bases between. Germline V gives CDR1 MRHNA, CDR2 SNTAGT. Here the CDR3 reads CASSVEPYNSPLHF. The CDR3 DNA reads TGTGCCAGCAGTGTAGAGCCGTATAATTCACCCCTCCACTTT.

This clone was detected a few times. V and J are TRBV4-2 and TRBJ1-1, with D unresolved. V was clipped by 2 bases and J by 1 base, with 8 bases between them. Germline V CDR1 and CDR2: LGHNA, YNFKEQ. The CDR3 length is 14 residues. CDR3 residues: CASSQQPGNTEAFF. In DNA, the CDR3 is TGTGCCAGCAGCCAACAGCCTGGGAACACTGAAGCTTTCTTT.

The V and J genes are TRBV5-1 and TRBJ2-1; possibly TRBD1 or TRBD2 for D (5 bases each). This CDR3 has 15 amino acids. V was shortened by 3 bases and J by 7 bases, with 17 bases between the two germline ends. Germline CDR1 and CDR2: SGHRS and YFSETQ. In DNA form, the CDR3 reads TGCGCCAGCAGCTCCCAGGGCCACCCGGGGAATGAGCAGTTCTTC. Translation gives CASSSQGHPGNEQFF. The whole variable domain, filled in from reference TRBV5-1 and TRBJ2-1, reads KAGVTQTPRYLIKTRGQQVTLSCSPISGHRSVSWYQQTPGQGLQFLFEYFSETQRNKGNFPGRFSGRQFSNSRSEMNVSTLELGDSALYLCASSSQGHPGNEQFFGPGTRLTVL.